This T cell receptor (beta chain) was found in a study of T cell repertoires in cytomegalovirus infection. This CDR3 comprises 19 residues. V was pared by 4 bases and J by 0 bases, with 19 bases between. From germline, CDR1 is LNHDA and CDR2 SQIVND (reference sequence). TCRdb re-analysed the reads in MiXCR, keeping a single row per CDR3 protein. The top ten hold 1.5% to 2% of the sample, which has approximately 240,000 distinct CDR3 sequences, 9% to 15% seen once. This clonotype was observed at least ten times. Sequenced: PBMCs. This TCR derives from a human donor in good health (CMV status not recorded). Some clones in this sample may be carry-over from other donors' samples. The J gene is TRBJ2-6, the V gene TRBV19; D possibly uses TRBD1 or TRBD2 (7 bases each). The CDR3 loop is CASSTHGGDRNSGANVLTF. CDR3 nucleotides: TGTGCCAGTAGTACCCATGGGGGGGACAGAAACTCTGGGGCCAACGTCCTGACTTTC.